A single sample gave rise to the 14 T cell receptor beta chains below, sequenced in a study of T cell repertoires in cytomegalovirus infection. Using its own MiXCR run on the reads, TCRdb lists one record per CDR3 protein. Among around 330,000 distinct CDR3 sequences listed, roughly 17% were seen once. The sequenced material came from PBMCs. These receptors all come from a human donor in good health (CMV status not recorded). Some clones in this sample may be carry-over from other donors' samples.

This clonotype showed up many times. The V call is TRBV27, the J call TRBJ2-1; TRBD2 agrees at 9 bases. CDR3 length equals 18 residues. The ends lost 3 bases at V and 2 bases at J; junction bases unmatched: 11. CDR1 MNHEY and CDR2 SMNVEV come from the germline V gene (reference sequence). The CDR3 protein is CASSFRRGGGFTYNEQFF. The CDR3 DNA reads TGTGCCAGCAGTTTTAGGCGGGGGGGCGGGTTTACCTACAATGAGCAGTTCTTC.

V usage is TRBV29-1 and J usage is TRBJ1-2; D gene ambiguous. In germline, CDR1 is SQVTM, CDR2 ANQGSEA. There are 12 residues in the CDR3. V dropped 6 bases and J dropped 4 bases, with 12 bases sitting between them. CDR3 nucleotide sequence: TGCAGCGTCATGTATGCATCCTATGGCTACACCTTC. It yields the protein CSVMYASYGYTF.

This clonotype was seen a few times. The chain has TRBV4-2 and TRBJ2-5, with a tentative D call TRBD1 (6 bases). The length of the CDR3 is 15 residues. Looked up from germline, CDR1 is LGHNA and CDR2 is YNFKEQ. Deletions cut 1 base from V and 5 bases from J, with 14 bases between. The CDR3 sequence is CASSQGTGRVETQYF. CDR3 coding DNA: TGTGCCAGCAGCCAAGGAACAGGGAGAGTCGAGACCCAGTACTTC.

This clonotype was counted a few times. The chain links TRBV2 to TRBJ2-3, with 11 bases that match TRBD1. The germline V gene has CDR1 SNHLY and CDR2 FYNNEI. The length of the CDR3 is 15 residues. The trim removed 6 bases at V and 3 bases at J, leaving 5 bases unmatched. DNA for the CDR3: TGTGCCAGCAGGGGGACAGGGGGGGGAACAGATACGCAGTATTTT. Translating it yields CASRGTGGGTDTQYF.

A few counts support this clonotype. The V gene is TRBV12-3 or TRBV12-4, the J gene TRBJ1-1; TRBD1 matches at 7 bases. This CDR3 is 14 amino acids long. V trimming: 6 bases; J trimming: 1 base; junction bases outside the gene matches: 5. As DNA, the CDR3 is TGTGCCAGCAGGGGACAGCTTGGGAACACTGAAGCTTTCTTT. Encoded protein: CASRGQLGNTEAFF.

This clonotype was counted many times. This chain joins TRBV7-2 and TRBJ1-5, with TRBD1 as a possible D gene (5 bases). Trimming shortened V by 3 bases and J by 3 bases, and 12 bases separated the two germline ends. The CDR3 is made up of 15 amino acids. Germline V gene sequence: CDR1 SGHTA, CDR2 FQGNSA. CDR3 DNA: TGTGCCAGCAGCTTTAGTTTGGGGACCAATCAGCCCCAGCATTTT. Translated, it gives CASSFSLGTNQPQHF. The full variable domain, with the rest looked up from reference TRBV7-2 and TRBJ1-5, is GAGVSQSPSNKVTEKGKDVELRCDPISGHTALYWYRQSLGQGLEFLIYFQGNSAPDKSGLPSDRFSAERTGGSVSTLTIQRTQQEDSAVYLCASSFSLGTNQPQHFGDGTRLSIL.

This clonotype was found many times. J is TRBJ2-6 and V is TRBV7-2, with 10 nucleotides matching TRBD1. The CDR3 loop spans 18 amino acids. The trim removed 5 bases at V and 1 base at J, leaving 8 bases unmatched. Germline-derived CDR1 and CDR2 are SGHTA and FQGNSA. CDR3 sequence (DNA): TGTGCCAGCAGCCCCCAGACAGGGGGCGTTTCTGGGGCCAACGTCCTGACTTTC. This sequence encodes CASSPQTGGVSGANVLTF.

Ten or more counts support this clonotype. V is TRBV6-5 and J is TRBJ2-7; weak D call: TRBD1 (5 bases). CDR1 and CDR2 (germline): MNHEY, SVGAGI. The CDR3 is 17 amino acids. The V end was cut by 6 bases, the J end by 3 bases, with 24 bases between. The CDR3 sequence: CASSTKRDWTKLYEQYF. In DNA, the CDR3 is TGTGCCAGCAGCACTAAAAGGGATTGGACAAAACTCTACGAGCAGTACTTC.

About this clonotype itself: A much larger clonotype is one base distant, so this may be a read error. This sequence joins TRBV12-3 or TRBV12-4 and TRBJ1-6, with D perhaps TRBD1 (5 bases). This CDR3 spans 13 amino acids. The CDR3: CASSFEGISPLYF. The CDR3, as DNA: TGTGCCAGCAGTTTCGAGGGGATTTCACCCCTCTACTTT.

This clonotype was observed at least ten times. The V and J genes are TRBV7-4 and TRBJ1-5; 7 bases line up with TRBD1. Trimming at V came to 5 bases and at J to 6 bases, leaving 7 bases not matched to a gene. Germline CDR1 reads SGHVT; CDR2 reads SQSDAQ. The CDR3 has 14 amino acids. The CDR3 nucleotides are TGTGCCAGCAGCCACGACAGGGAAGGTCAGCCCCAGCATTTT. This encodes CASSHDREGQPQHF.

The table lists this clonotype with many counts. Here the CDR3 DNA reads TGCAGTGCTAGGGAGGACAGGCGCGAGCAGTACTTC. Encoded protein: CSAREDRREQYF. This chain connects TRBV20-1 to TRBJ2-7; the match to TRBD1 covers 7 bases. The germline V gene has CDR1 DFQATT and CDR2 SNEGSKA (reference sequence). The CDR3 loop spans 12 amino acids. Unmatched junction bases numbered 5, after V lost 3 bases and J lost 6 bases.

This clonotype was counted a few times. This chain joins TRBV5-4 and TRBJ1-1, with D uncertain. Germline V lookup: CDR1 SGHNT, CDR2 YYREEE (reference sequence). This CDR3 has 16 residues. V was clipped by 2 bases and J by 6 bases, with 20 bases between them. This CDR3 reads CASSFRGDRAVAEAFF. CDR3 sequence (DNA): TGTGCCAGCAGCTTTCGAGGAGATAGGGCCGTCGCTGAAGCTTTCTTT.

This clonotype was seen only a few times. The chain carries TRBV7-9 and TRBJ1-2, with D maybe TRBD1 (6 bases). The CDR3 extends over 14 amino acids. The germline V gene has CDR1 SEHNR and CDR2 FQNEAQ (reference sequence). Trimming cost V 10 bases and J 0 bases, with 15 bases left between them. The CDR3 nucleotides read TGTGCCACCATGACAGGTCTAGCTAACTATGGCTACACCTTC. Its translation is CATMTGLANYGYTF.

This clonotype was observed many times. This sequence joins TRBV7-2 and TRBJ1-2; no clear D gene. The CDR3 is 14 amino acids. CDR1 SGHTA and CDR2 FQGNSA come from the germline V gene. V was clipped by 5 bases and J by 6 bases, with 16 bases between them. This chain's CDR3 is CASSDIMAVNGYTF. The CDR3 coding sequence is TGTGCCAGCAGCGACATCATGGCCGTTAATGGCTACACCTTC.